This T cell receptor (beta chain) appears in the sequencing data of a study of cytomegalovirus exposure and HLA in healthy donors. V was clipped by 2 bases and J by 4 bases; unmatched bases: 10. The CDR3 sequence is 16 residues long. Germline V lookup: CDR1 MNHEY, CDR2 SVGAGI. This PCR relied on a set of 60 Vbeta primers and 13 Jbeta primers. Data came from immunoSEQ multiplex PCR; TCRdb stores just in-frame clones and leaves some out. The data show around 95,000 clones, roughly 82% seen once. The TCR was taken from a man aged 30 to 39 in good health and CMV-seropositive. This sequence joins TRBV6-5 and TRBJ2-5; 7 positions match TRBD1. Sequenced: PBMCs. Here the CDR3 reads CASSYLIEGARETQYF. CDR3 sequence (DNA): TGTGCCAGCAGTTACCTCATAGAGGGGGCGAGAGAGACCCAGTACTTC.